The 12 T cell receptor beta chains given below trace back to one sample, sequenced in a study of neurological immune-mediated disorders. TCRdb called the 5' RACE reads again in MiXCR, with one record for every CDR3 protein. The sample shows more than 75,000 distinct CDR3 sequences, 10% of them seen only once. Sequencing was carried out using PBMCs. The receptors derive from a man aged 40-49 years in good health.

Worth noting for this clonotype: At one end, the junction sequence differs from germline, possibly due to a read error. The CDR3 loop is CASSSDNQPQYF. The CDR3 nucleotides are TGCGCCAGCAGTTCGGACAATCAGCCCCAGTATTTT. The J gene is TRBJ1-5, the V gene TRBV12-3 or TRBV12-4; a possible D gene is TRBD1 (5 bases). TRBJ2-3 matches the DNA end more closely, so the J call is doubtful. The CDR3 loop spans 12 amino acids.

In this sample, this clonotype turned up a few times. The chain couples TRBV30 to TRBJ1-1, with D unclear. The CDR3 has 15 residues. Germline assignment: CDR1 GTSNPN and CDR2 SVGIG (reference sequence). The V gene lost 2 bases and the J gene lost 5 bases, with 18 bases spanning the gap. The CDR3 reads CAWSSPFRSMTEAFF. CDR3 nucleotide sequence: TGTGCCTGGAGTTCCCCCTTTCGTTCTATGACTGAAGCTTTCTTT.

This clonotype was seen ten or more times. As DNA, the CDR3 is TGTGCCAGCAGCTTACGGAACTCCTACGAGCAGTACTTC. Protein product: CASSLRNSYEQYF. J is TRBJ2-7 and V is TRBV13; D is unclear. CDR3 length equals 13 residues. Between the trimmed V and J ends, which lost 2 bases and 0 bases, there was a span of 5 bases. Looked up from germline, CDR1 is PRHDT and CDR2 is FYEKMQ (reference sequence).

At least ten counts were recorded for this clonotype. V and J are TRBV11-2 and TRBJ2-1; the D gene is possibly TRBD2 (6 bases). Germline CDR1 reads SGHAT; CDR2 reads FQNNGV. V lost 3 bases to trimming and J lost 7 bases, with 16 bases between them. The CDR3 covers 15 residues. In nucleotides, the CDR3 is TGTGCCAGCAGCTTGGGACTGCCGGGGCTAAATGAGCAGTTCTTC. This encodes CASSLGLPGLNEQFF.

This clonotype has at least ten counts. The rearrangement joins TRBV12-3 or TRBV12-4 to TRBJ2-4, with D perhaps matching TRBD2 (6 bases). Trimming stripped 6 bases from V and 3 bases from J, with 12 bases between. CDR3 length: 14 amino acids. As DNA, the CDR3 is TGTGCCAGCAGAAGCGCGGGAAGCAAAAACATTCAGTACTTC. As protein: CASRSAGSKNIQYF.

This clonotype was counted at least ten times. The genes are TRBV5-1 and TRBJ2-3, with D maybe TRBD2 (6 bases). The CDR3 has 15 amino acids. CDR1 and CDR2 (germline): SGHRS, YFSETQ. V was clipped by 4 bases and J by 1 base, with 13 bases between them. CDR3: CASSPGTFRTDTQYF. Written as DNA, the CDR3 is TGCGCCAGCAGCCCAGGGACTTTTCGCACAGATACGCAGTATTTT.

As regards this clonotype: No conserved phenylalanine or tryptophan is present at the end of the CDR3, so a read error is the likely explanation. The DNA is omitted, as the CDR3 cannot be located on it reliably, and the CDR3 follows TCRdb's listing. V and J are TRBV6-5 and TRBJ1-1. CDR1 is MNHEY, CDR2 SVGAGI, per germline. Both ends counted, the CDR3 spans 14 residues. The CDR3 region is CASSYSGYGTEAFI.

This clonotype came up a few times. This rearrangement joins TRBV7-3 to TRBJ2-7, with D tentatively TRBD2 (5 bases). The V end lost 7 bases, the J end lost 1 base, and 17 bases lay between the germline ends. Germline-derived CDR1 and CDR2 are SGHTA and FQGTGA. The CDR3 consists of 15 residues. The CDR3 here is CASILVPGLSYEQYF. Here the CDR3 DNA reads TGTGCCAGCATCCTAGTGCCGGGATTATCCTACGAGCAGTACTTC.

This clonotype was counted many times. The rearrangement joins TRBV5-6 to TRBJ1-2, with TRBD1 matching over 9 bases. Trimming removed 4 bases from V and 4 bases from J; junction bases left unmatched: 8. The CDR3 totals 15 residues. In germline, CDR1 is SGHDT, CDR2 YYEEEE. CDR3 nucleotide sequence: TGTGCCAGCAGCCGAAGACAGGGGGTGCCCTATGGCTACACCTTC. Its translation: CASSRRQGVPYGYTF.

The chain employs TRBV5-5 and TRBJ2-7; D possibly uses TRBD1 or TRBD2 (5 bases each). The CDR3 length is 16 residues. With 0 bases removed from V and 7 bases from J, the gap between germline ends came to 20 bases. The germline gives CDR1 SGHKS, CDR2 YYEKEE (reference sequence). The DNA of the CDR3 is TGTGCCAGCAGCTTGGCACTTGGGGGTCTTACATGGGAGCAGTACTTC. It specifies CASSLALGGLTWEQYF. Filled out from reference TRBV5-5 and TRBJ2-7, the complete variable domain reads DAGVTQSPTHLIKTRGQQVTLRCSPISGHKSVSWYQQVLGQGPQFIFQYYEKEERGRGNFPDRFSARQFPNYSSELNVNALLLGDSALYLCASSLALGGLTWEQYFGPGTRLTVT.

This clonotype showed up many times. The V call is TRBV20-1, the J call TRBJ1-2; D gene uncertain. The CDR3 totals 16 residues. V lost 3 bases to trimming and J lost 5 bases, with 22 bases between them. Germline loops: CDR1 DFQATT, CDR2 SNEGSKA (reference sequence). The CDR3 DNA reads TGCAGTGCTAGGAGCGCGGCCCCGAACCCCCTATATGGCTACACCTTC. It is translated as CSARSAAPNPLYGYTF.

This clonotype was recorded many times. The chain joins TRBV5-1 to TRBJ1-1; TRBD1 is a possible D gene (5 bases). This CDR3 is 13 amino acids long. Trimming took off 3 bases at V and 0 bases at J, with 6 bases between the two ends. The germline V gene encodes CDR1 SGHRS and CDR2 YFSETQ. CDR3 nucleotides: TGCGCCAGCAGCTGGGGCGTGAACACTGAAGCTTTCTTT. The encoded protein is CASSWGVNTEAFF. Full variable domain (remainder filled in from reference TRBV5-1 and TRBJ1-1): KAGVTQTPRYLIKTRGQQVTLSCSPISGHRSVSWYQQTPGQGLQFLFEYFSETQRNKGNFPGRFSGRQFSNSRSEMNVSTLELGDSALYLCASSWGVNTEAFFGQGTRLTVV.